One and the same sample provided the 31 T cell receptor beta chains below, sequenced in a study of blood T cell repertoires in COVID-19. Profiled with immunoSEQ multiplex PCR; TCRdb holds only in-frame clones, not every one. The sample lists about 66,000 clones, around 77% occurring once. The specimen was peripheral blood. The receptor set was obtained from a human donor in a cohort sampled during active COVID-19.

The chain links TRBV5-8 to TRBJ2-1, with 13 bases matching TRBD2. The CDR3 spans 15 residues. Trimming at V came to 5 bases and at J to 6 bases, leaving 5 bases not matched to a gene. The germline CDR1 and CDR2 sequences are SGHTS and YDEGEE. Here the CDR3 reads CASRSGTSGVNEQFF. DNA of the CDR3: TGTGCCAGCAGGTCCGGGACTAGCGGGGTCAATGAGCAGTTCTTC. The whole variable domain, filled in from reference TRBV5-8 and TRBJ2-1, reads EAGVTQSPTHLIKTRGQQATLRCSPISGHTSVYWYQQALGLGLQFLLWYDEGEERNRGNFPPRFSGRQFPNYSSELNVNALELEDSALYLCASRSGTSGVNEQFFGPGTRLTVL.

The chain joins TRBV11-2 to TRBJ1-3, with 10 bases fitting TRBD1. The CDR3 covers 15 residues. Germline V gene lookup returns CDR1 SGHAT and CDR2 FQNNGV. V shed 5 bases, J shed 2 bases, and the junction held 3 bases outside the gene matches. CDR3 nucleotides: TGTGCCAGCAGCCTCGGACAGGGGGCTGGAAACACCATATATTTT. Protein product: CASSLGQGAGNTIYF.

The chain combines TRBV5-1 with TRBJ2-5; D may be TRBD2 (5 bases). Trimming removed 0 bases from V and 2 bases from J, with 8 bases in between. Germline CDR1 is SGHRS and CDR2 is YFSETQ. The length of the CDR3 is 14 residues. CDR3 loop: CASSLVSGQETQYF. DNA for the CDR3: TGCGCCAGCAGCTTGGTGTCGGGGCAAGAGACCCAGTACTTC.

CDR3 coding DNA: TGTGCCAGCAGCCGGTACGGGAGAGGCACAGATACGCAGTATTTT. Translated, it gives CASSRYGRGTDTQYF. The chain is built from TRBV11-2 and TRBJ2-3, with TRBD2 as a possible D gene (6 bases). The CDR3 spans 15 residues. Per the germline V gene, CDR1 is SGHAT and CDR2 is FQNNGV. The V end was cut by 5 bases, the J end by 1 base, with 13 bases between. The entire variable domain, with the rest obtained from reference TRBV11-2 and TRBJ2-3, is as follows: EAGVAQSPRYKIIEKRQSVAFWCNPISGHATLYWYQQILGQGPKLLIQFQNNGVVDDSQLPKDRFSAERLKGVDSTLKIQPAKLEDSAVYLCASSRYGRGTDTQYFGPGTRLTVL.

This clone has a count of ten or more. The chain employs TRBV29-1 and TRBJ1-2; D is undetermined. Germline V CDR1 and CDR2: SQVTM, ANQGSEA. The germline V and J ends were trimmed by 1 base and 4 bases, with 4 bases remaining between them. The CDR3 covers 11 residues. CDR3 sequence: CSVEGAYGYTF. The CDR3 nucleotides are TGCAGCGTTGAAGGGGCCTATGGCTACACCTTC.

The rearrangement uses TRBV6-2 or TRBV6-3 and TRBJ1-1, with a tentative D call TRBD1 (5 bases). This CDR3 has 15 residues. The V end lost 6 bases, the J end lost 1 base, and 15 bases lay between the germline ends. Germline loops: CDR1 MNHEY, CDR2 SVGEGT. The CDR3 nucleotides are TGTGCCAGCAGCCCTCGGACATCGCCGAACACTGAAGCTTTCTTT. Its protein product is CASSPRTSPNTEAFF.

This clone has only one observation. The chain uses TRBV13 and TRBJ2-3; 8 bases map to TRBD2. The CDR3 is 15 residues long. After removal of 1 base from V and 4 bases from J, the junction contained 4 bases not matched to a gene. CDR1 is PRHDT and CDR2 is FYEKMQ in the germline V gene (reference sequence). CDR3 sequence reads: CASSLEAGVADTQYF. In DNA, the CDR3 is TGTGCCAGCAGCTTAGAAGCGGGAGTCGCAGATACGCAGTATTTT.

The chain is built from TRBV24-1 and TRBJ2-1, with 11 bases lining up with TRBD2. Trimming at V came to 1 base and at J to 3 bases, leaving 1 base not matched to a gene. Germline CDR1 is KGHDR and CDR2 is SFDVKD. The length of the CDR3 is 16 residues. The chain's CDR3 is CATSDFTSGSYNEQFF. CDR3 in DNA: TGTGCCACCAGTGATTTCACTAGCGGGAGCTACAATGAGCAGTTCTTC.

This clone was seen once. The chain employs TRBV7-9 and TRBJ2-7; D is perhaps TRBD1 (6 bases). Germline CDR1 is SEHNR and CDR2 is FQNEAQ (reference sequence). Trimming shortened V by 0 bases and J by 6 bases, and 12 bases separated the two germline ends. This CDR3 is built from 14 residues. The CDR3 nucleotides are TGTGCCAGCAGCTTAGCTAACAGGGTTTCCGAGCAGTACTTC. Its translation: CASSLANRVSEQYF.

The rearrangement uses TRBV4-3 and TRBJ1-4; 7 bases are a match to TRBD1. The CDR3 is made up of 16 amino acids. The germline V gene encodes CDR1 LGHNA and CDR2 YSLEER. The V segment lost 4 bases and the J segment 8 bases; nucleotides outside the gene matches: 13. This CDR3 reads CASSRSLRDSDEKLFF. Here the CDR3 DNA reads TGCGCCAGCAGCCGCTCCCTCAGGGACAGTGACGAAAAACTGTTTTTT.

The V and J genes are TRBV27 and TRBJ2-7; D gene unclear. V gave up 6 bases and J gave up 0 bases, with 15 bases separating them. Germline CDR1 and CDR2: MNHEY and SMNVEV (reference sequence). CDR3 length: 15 amino acids. CDR3 DNA sequence: TGTGCCAGCAGCGTATTGGCTAGGAGCTCCTACGAGCAGTACTTC. The encoded protein is CASSVLARSSYEQYF.

This chain joins TRBV6-5 and TRBJ2-1; 9 nucleotides match TRBD2. V was pared by 5 bases and J by 6 bases, with 5 bases of the junction left unmatched. This CDR3 has 14 residues. Germline loops: CDR1 MNHEY, CDR2 SVGAGI. The CDR3 nucleotides are TGTGCCAGCAGTAGCGGGAGGAGAGGCAATGAGCAGTTCTTC. Its translation: CASSSGRRGNEQFF.

The CDR3 bases are TGCGCCAGCAGCCAAGGAAGGACTGCTCCGGAGACCCAGTACTTC. It translates to CASSQGRTAPETQYF. This chain uses TRBV4-1 with TRBJ2-5, with D perhaps TRBD2 (5 bases). With 1 base removed from V and 5 bases from J, the gap between germline ends came to 14 bases. The germline V gene encodes CDR1 MGHRA and CDR2 YSYEKL. The CDR3 spans 15 residues.

The V call is TRBV7-8, the J call TRBJ2-7; TRBD1 is a possible D gene (6 bases). The CDR3 runs 14 residues. Trimming shortened V by 5 bases and J by 4 bases, and 15 bases separated the two germline ends. Germline CDR1 and CDR2: SGHVS and FQNEAQ. The CDR3 region has the DNA TGTGCCAGCAGCCCCCCTAGGGGGAGTTACGAGCAGTACTTC. This encodes CASSPPRGSYEQYF.

V usage is TRBV19 and J usage is TRBJ2-5, with D possibly TRBD2 on 7 matching bases. Trimming removed 3 bases at V and 2 bases at J, with 13 bases between. The germline V gene has CDR1 LNHDA and CDR2 SQIVND (reference sequence). The CDR3 spans 15 residues. CDR3 nucleotide sequence: TGTGCCAGTAGTATTGGGGGGGGCCAGCAAGAGACCCAGTACTTC. It encodes CASSIGGGQQETQYF.

The chain uses TRBV7-2 and TRBJ2-7, with 13 bases fitting TRBD2. This CDR3 contains 16 residues. CDR1 is SGHTA, CDR2 FQGNSA, per germline. Trimming removed 1 base from V and 4 bases from J; junction bases left unmatched: 4. The chain's CDR3 is CASSLVWTSGSYEQYF. CDR3 nucleotides: TGTGCCAGCAGCTTAGTCTGGACTAGCGGGAGTTACGAGCAGTACTTC.

The chain employs TRBV7-9 and TRBJ1-5; 7 bases agree with TRBD1. CDR3 size: 14 residues. The V gene end was trimmed by 5 bases and the J gene end by 7 bases; junction bases not matched to a gene: 8. Looked up from germline, CDR1 is SEHNR and CDR2 is FQNEAQ (reference sequence). CDR3 in DNA: TGTGCCAGCAGCACCGGACAGGCCGGGCAGCCCCAGCATTTT. Amino acid sequence: CASSTGQAGQPQHF.

The chain recombines TRBV21-1 with TRBJ2-5; TRBD1 reflects the table's D call only, with no check against the DNA. TRBV21-1 constitutes a pseudogene. This CDR3 has 15 amino acids. The CDR3 DNA follows: TGTGCCAGCAGCGGCCGGACAGGGGCCTGGGAGACCCAGTACTTC. Translated, it gives CASSGRTGAWETQYF.

The chain carries TRBV4-3 and TRBJ1-1; no definite D call. Germline V lookup: CDR1 LGHNA, CDR2 YSLEER. V shed 5 bases and J shed 0 bases, with 13 bases lying between them. The CDR3 covers 15 residues. The CDR3 region has the DNA TGCGCCAGCAGCAAGAATTTACACCTGAACACTGAAGCTTTCTTT. Translation: CASSKNLHLNTEAFF.

The chain joins TRBV4-3 to TRBJ2-7; TRBD2 might be the D (6 bases). The CDR3 contains 14 residues. The ends were cut back, 5 bases at V and 3 bases at J, with 14 bases in the middle. Germline-derived CDR1 and CDR2 are LGHNA and YSLEER. The DNA for the CDR3 is TGCGCCAGCAGCTCAATAGACGGGAGCTACGAGCAGTACTTC. Amino acid sequence: CASSSIDGSYEQYF.

The J gene is TRBJ2-3, the V gene TRBV7-6; TRBD2 agrees at 12 bases. Trimming at V came to 3 bases and at J to 4 bases, leaving 2 bases not matched to a gene. Germline V lookup: CDR1 SGHVS, CDR2 FNYEAQ. The CDR3 spans 15 residues. CDR3 region: CASSLTSGSPDTQYF. In DNA, the CDR3 is TGTGCCAGCAGCTTGACTAGCGGGAGCCCAGATACGCAGTATTTT.

The CDR3 region has the DNA TGTGCCAGCAGTGAGGACAGCGAGCAGTTCTTC. This codes for CASSEDSEQFF. V usage is TRBV2 and J usage is TRBJ2-1; D might be TRBD1 (6 bases). The germline V and J ends were trimmed by 3 bases and 10 bases, with 7 bases remaining between them. Germline-derived CDR1 and CDR2 are SNHLY and FYNNEI. This CDR3 has 11 residues.

This rearrangement joins TRBV11-3 to TRBJ2-1; TRBD1 might be the D (5 bases). Germline V gives CDR1 SGHNT, CDR2 YENEEA. The V end lost 5 bases, the J end lost 6 bases, and 11 bases lay between the germline ends. The CDR3 totals 13 residues. DNA for the CDR3: TGTGCCAGCAGCCCCCGGCAGGGCAATGAGCAGTTCTTC. Residues: CASSPRQGNEQFF.

As regards this clone: One end of the junction is discordant with germline, which a read error may explain. The chain recombines TRBV5-1 with TRBJ2-2, with TRBD1 matching 8 bases. Germline V gene data show CDR1 as SGHRS and CDR2 as YFSETQ. The length of the CDR3 is 15 residues. CDR3 residues: CASSIQGAKTGELFF. CDR3 sequence (DNA): TGCGCCAGCAGCATCCAGGGGGCGAAGACCGGGGAGCTGTTTTTT.

J is TRBJ2-7 and V is TRBV13; 16 nucleotides match TRBD2. CDR3 length: 19 amino acids. V shed 1 base and J 4 bases; nucleotides not matched to a gene: 10. Germline-derived CDR1 and CDR2 are PRHDT and FYEKMQ (reference sequence). The CDR3 DNA reads as TGTGCCAGCAGCTTAGATCCGGGACTAGCGGGAGGGCTTGGTTACGAGCAGTACTTC. This sequence encodes CASSLDPGLAGGLGYEQYF. Variable domain in full (rest from reference TRBV13 and TRBJ2-7): AAGVIQSPRHLIKEKRETATLKCYPIPRHDTVYWYQQGPGQDPQFLISFYEKMQSDKGSIPDRFSAQQFSDYHSELNMSSLELGDSALYFCASSLDPGLAGGLGYEQYFGPGTRLTVT.

The chain recombines TRBV7-2 with TRBJ2-2, with no clear D. CDR3 length equals 13 residues. Germline V gene sequence: CDR1 SGHTA, CDR2 FQGNSA. V was pared by 1 base and J by 6 bases, with 6 bases between. Here the CDR3 DNA reads TGTGCCAGCAGCTTAGGCACAGCCGGGGAGCTGTTTTTT. The encoded protein is CASSLGTAGELFF.

The chain couples TRBV28 to TRBJ2-7; no clear D gene. V shed 11 bases and J shed 3 bases, with 11 bases lying between them. The CDR3 length is 11 residues. Germline V gene sequence: CDR1 MDHEN, CDR2 SYDVKM. CDR3 in DNA: TGTGCCGCCCGGCGGAACTACGAGCAGTACTTC. It is translated as CAARRNYEQYF.

The chain uses TRBV30 and TRBJ2-7; tentatively, D is TRBD2 (5 bases). Trimming stripped 8 bases from V and 4 bases from J, with 12 bases between. CDR3 length: 11 residues. The germline gives CDR1 GTSNPN, CDR2 SVGIG (reference sequence). CDR3 loop: CAGREGYEQYF. The CDR3 DNA reads as TGTGCCGGAAGAGAGGGTTACGAGCAGTACTTC.

The rearrangement joins TRBV9 to TRBJ2-5; 7 bases are shared with TRBD1. Germline loops: CDR1 SGDLS, CDR2 YYNGEE. CDR3 length: 16 residues. V gave up 4 bases and J gave up 2 bases; unmatched junction bases: 11. The CDR3 loop is CASSISTGWEQETQYF. CDR3 in DNA: TGTGCCAGCAGCATATCGACAGGGTGGGAACAAGAGACCCAGTACTTC.

The rearrangement uses TRBV5-1 and TRBJ2-3; a possible D gene is TRBD2 (5 bases). This CDR3 region has 16 residues. The germline gives CDR1 SGHRS, CDR2 YFSETQ. Trimming cost V 4 bases and J 3 bases, with 18 bases left between them. CDR3 DNA sequence: TGCGCCAGCAGCCCGAGGGTAATGGCCAATACAGATACGCAGTATTTT. Its protein product is CASSPRVMANTDTQYF. The variable domain in full, with the rest retrieved from reference TRBV5-1 and TRBJ2-3, is KAGVTQTPRYLIKTRGQQVTLSCSPISGHRSVSWYQQTPGQGLQFLFEYFSETQRNKGNFPGRFSGRQFSNSRSEMNVSTLELGDSALYLCASSPRVMANTDTQYFGPGTRLTVL.

The chain uses TRBV5-1 and TRBJ2-7; 9 bases are a match to TRBD2. Germline V gives CDR1 SGHRS, CDR2 YFSETQ. The CDR3 extends over 14 amino acids. Losses at the gene ends were 5 bases for V and 0 bases for J; bases not matched to a gene: 3. CDR3 amino acids: CASRLAGSSYEQYF. The CDR3, as DNA: TGCGCCAGCAGACTAGCGGGCAGCTCCTACGAGCAGTACTTC.